This T cell receptor (beta chain) was sequenced for a study of blood T cell repertoires in COVID-19. Across the whole study: The United States, Italy and Spain supplied acute and convalescent COVID-19 samples. The cDNA or gDNA used as material had been derived from T cells, B-cell-depleted T cells, or PBMCs.

In the original processing: Amplifying reference gene primers gave estimates of nucleated cell counts. This table comes from immunoSEQ multiplex PCR, and its TCRdb copy is limited to in-frame clones, with some not included. Clone size and V and J calls were adopted from that table, with D and trimming inferred from the DNA. The data contain approximately 21,000 clones, 75% to 90% of them singletons. The CDR3 is 13 amino acids. Germline values: CDR1 LGHDT, CDR2 YNNKEL (reference sequence). The J segment lost 8 bases and the V segment lost 8 bases, leaving 4 bases of the junction unmatched. The TCR sequence derives from a human donor with acute or convalescent COVID-19. The donor label of this sample is uncertain. The sequenced sample consisted of peripheral blood. This chain connects TRBV3-1 (or the pseudogene TRBV3-2) to TRBJ1-6; 9 nucleotides line up with TRBD1. The CDR3 sequence: CASGTGWDSPLHF. DNA for the CDR3: TGTGCCAGCGGGACAGGGTGGGATTCACCCCTCCACTTT.